This TCR beta chain was captured in a study of CD8+ T cells in alopecia areata. Study information: Dosing with tofacitinib proceeded for 6 to 18 months, followed by 6 months off drug. The SALT score measured affected scalp surface percentage in treated patients.

The treatment denotes: oral pan-JAK inhibitor, 5-10 mg twice daily. After removal of 0 bases from V and 6 bases from J, the junction contained 8 bases not matched to a gene. The CDR3 has 17 amino acids. Germline V gene sequence: CDR1 SGHRS, CDR2 YFSETQ. Study-level findings and limits: Numerous expanded lesional clones remained in scalp and blood during tofacitinib. Scalp clonality and expanded CD8+ clones among the top 100 showed significant decreases with tofacitinib.

TCR sequencing used cDNA made by reverse transcription of extracted RNA. Sequencing used immunoSEQ multiplex PCR; TCRdb keeps in-frame clones, though not all of them. Found here are 150,000 to 200,000 clones, roughly three fifths of them singletons; the top ten hold about 1.3%. In this sample, this clone turned up once. Its antigen is unknown. The sequence came from a human donor with alopecia areata. V gene TRBV5-1 combines with J gene TRBJ2-3, with 12 bases lining up with TRBD2. The specimen was CD4+ T cells sorted from blood, collected around week 47, from a patient treated with tofacitinib. The CDR3, as DNA: TGCGCCAGCAGCTTGGAACTATCGGGACTAGCGGGCGATACGCAGTATTTT. Translated: CASSLELSGLAGDTQYF.